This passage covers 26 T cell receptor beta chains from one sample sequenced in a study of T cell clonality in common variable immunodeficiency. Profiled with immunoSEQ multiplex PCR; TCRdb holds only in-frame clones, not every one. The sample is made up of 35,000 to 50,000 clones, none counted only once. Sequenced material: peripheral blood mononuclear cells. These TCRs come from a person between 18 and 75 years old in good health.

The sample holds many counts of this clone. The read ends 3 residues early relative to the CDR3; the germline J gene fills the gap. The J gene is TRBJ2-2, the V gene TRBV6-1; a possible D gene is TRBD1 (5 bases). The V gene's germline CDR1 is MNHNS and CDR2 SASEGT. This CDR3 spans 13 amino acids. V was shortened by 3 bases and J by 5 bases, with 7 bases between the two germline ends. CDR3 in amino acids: CASSEAGTGELFF. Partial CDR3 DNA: TGTGCCAGCAGTGAGGCAGGGACCGGGGAG.

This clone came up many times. The CDR3 DNA, read in part, is TGCGCCAGCAGCCCGGGACAGGGGGCGAACACCGGGGAG. Residues: CASSPGQGANTGE. The whole CDR3 is CASSPGQGANTGELFF. The V gene is TRBV5-1, the J gene TRBJ2-2, with 11 bases lining up with TRBD1. The read falls 3 residues short of the CDR3 end, and the missing part is taken from the germline J gene. This CDR3 contains 16 residues. Trimming took 4 bases from V and 0 from J; bases not matched to a gene: 2. Germline V gives CDR1 SGHRS, CDR2 YFSETQ.

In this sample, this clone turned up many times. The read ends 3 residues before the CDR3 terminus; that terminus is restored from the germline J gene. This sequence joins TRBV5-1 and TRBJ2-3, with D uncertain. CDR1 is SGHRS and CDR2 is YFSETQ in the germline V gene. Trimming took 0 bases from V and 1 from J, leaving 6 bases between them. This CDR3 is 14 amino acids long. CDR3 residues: CASSLGTRTDTQYF. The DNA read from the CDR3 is TGCGCCAGCAGCTTGGGTACTCGCACAGATACG. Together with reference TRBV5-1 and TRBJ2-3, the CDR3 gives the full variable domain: KAGVTQTPRYLIKTRGQQVTLSCSPISGHRSVSWYQQTPGQGLQFLFEYFSETQRNKGNFPGRFSGRQFSNSRSEMNVSTLELGDSALYLCASSLGTRTDTQYFGPGTRLTVL.

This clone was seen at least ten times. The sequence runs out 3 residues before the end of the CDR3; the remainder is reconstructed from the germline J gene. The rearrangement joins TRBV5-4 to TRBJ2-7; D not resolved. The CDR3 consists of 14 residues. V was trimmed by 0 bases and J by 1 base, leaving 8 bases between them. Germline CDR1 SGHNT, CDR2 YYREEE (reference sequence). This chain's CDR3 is CASSLEAGSYEQYF. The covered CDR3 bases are TGTGCCAGCAGCTTGGAGGCAGGTTCCTACGAG.

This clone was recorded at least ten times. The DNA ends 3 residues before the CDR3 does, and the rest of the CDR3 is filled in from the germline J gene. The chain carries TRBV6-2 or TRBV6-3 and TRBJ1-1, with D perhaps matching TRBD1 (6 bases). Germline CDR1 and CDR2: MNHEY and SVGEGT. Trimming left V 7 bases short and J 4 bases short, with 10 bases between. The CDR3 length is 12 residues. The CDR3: CASTPGATEAFF. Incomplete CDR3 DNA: TGTGCCAGCACTCCAGGGGCCACTGAA.

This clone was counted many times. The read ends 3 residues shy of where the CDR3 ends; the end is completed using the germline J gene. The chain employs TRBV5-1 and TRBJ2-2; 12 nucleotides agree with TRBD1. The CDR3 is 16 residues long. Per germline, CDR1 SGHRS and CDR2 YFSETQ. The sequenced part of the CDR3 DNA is TGCGCCAGCAGCCCGGGACAGGGGGCAGGTAATTCACCG. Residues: CASSPGQGAGNSP. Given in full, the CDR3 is CASSPGQGAGNSPLFF.

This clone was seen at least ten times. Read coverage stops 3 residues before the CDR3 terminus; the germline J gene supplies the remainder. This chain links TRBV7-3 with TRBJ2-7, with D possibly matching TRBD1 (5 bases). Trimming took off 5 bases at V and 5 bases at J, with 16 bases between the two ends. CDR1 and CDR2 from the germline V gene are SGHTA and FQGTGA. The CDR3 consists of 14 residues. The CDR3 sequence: CASSLDSGFDEQYF. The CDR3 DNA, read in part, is TGTGCCAGCAGCCTTGACTCAGGGTTCGACGAG.

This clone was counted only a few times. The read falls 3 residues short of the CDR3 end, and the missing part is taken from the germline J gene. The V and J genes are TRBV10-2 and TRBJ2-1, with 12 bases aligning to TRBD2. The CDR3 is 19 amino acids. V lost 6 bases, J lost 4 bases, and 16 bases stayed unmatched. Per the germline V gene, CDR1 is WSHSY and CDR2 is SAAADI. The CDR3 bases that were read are TGCGCCAGCAGCTACAGACTAGCGGGAGAGGGGGGGGATTACAATGAG. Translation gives CASSYRLAGEGGDYNE. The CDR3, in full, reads CASSYRLAGEGGDYNEQFF.

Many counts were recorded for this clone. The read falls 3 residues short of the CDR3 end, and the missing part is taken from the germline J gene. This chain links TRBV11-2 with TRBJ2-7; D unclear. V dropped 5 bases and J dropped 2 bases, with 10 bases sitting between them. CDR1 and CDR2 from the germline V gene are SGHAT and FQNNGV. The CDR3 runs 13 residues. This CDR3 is CASSALGPYEQYF. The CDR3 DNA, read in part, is TGTGCCAGCAGCGCCCTGGGCCCCTACGAG.

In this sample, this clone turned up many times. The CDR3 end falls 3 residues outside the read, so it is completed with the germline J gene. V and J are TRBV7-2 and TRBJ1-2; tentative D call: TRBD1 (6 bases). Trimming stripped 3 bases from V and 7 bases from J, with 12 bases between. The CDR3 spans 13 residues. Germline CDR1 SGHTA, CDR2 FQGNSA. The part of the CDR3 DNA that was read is TGTGCCAGCAGCTTGCCAGGGGTGGCTGGC. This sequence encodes CASSLPGVAG. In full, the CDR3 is CASSLPGVAGYTF.

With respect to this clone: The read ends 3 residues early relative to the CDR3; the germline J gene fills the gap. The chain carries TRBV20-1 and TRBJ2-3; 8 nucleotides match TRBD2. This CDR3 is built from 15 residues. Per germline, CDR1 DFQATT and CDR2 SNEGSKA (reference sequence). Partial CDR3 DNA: TGCAGTGCTAGAGATGAACGGGGGGGCCTCGGGACG. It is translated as CSARDERGGLGT. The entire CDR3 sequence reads CSARDERGGLGTQYF.

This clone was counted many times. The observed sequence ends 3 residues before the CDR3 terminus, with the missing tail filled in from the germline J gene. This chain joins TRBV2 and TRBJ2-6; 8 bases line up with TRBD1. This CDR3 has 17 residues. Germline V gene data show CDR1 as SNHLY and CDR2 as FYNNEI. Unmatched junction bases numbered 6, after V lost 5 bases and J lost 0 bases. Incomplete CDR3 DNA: TGTGCCAGCAGTAGTGACAGGGGTGTCTCTGGGGCCAACGTC. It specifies CASSSDRGVSGANV. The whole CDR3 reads CASSSDRGVSGANVLTF.

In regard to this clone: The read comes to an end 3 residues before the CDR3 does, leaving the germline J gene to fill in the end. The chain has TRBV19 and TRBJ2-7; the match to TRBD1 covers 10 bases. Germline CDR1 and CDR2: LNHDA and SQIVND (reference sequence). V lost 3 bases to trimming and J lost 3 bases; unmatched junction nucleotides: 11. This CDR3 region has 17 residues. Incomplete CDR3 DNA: TGTGCCAGTAGTATCTCCGGGACAGGGGTGCGAGGCTACGAG. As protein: CASSISGTGVRGYE. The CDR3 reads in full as CASSISGTGVRGYEQYF. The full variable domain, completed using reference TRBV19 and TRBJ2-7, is DGGITQSPKYLFRKEGQNVTLSCEQNLNHDAMYWYRQDPGQGLRLIYYSQIVNDFQKGDIAEGYSVSREKKESFPLTVTSAQKNPTAFYLCASSISGTGVRGYEQYFGPGTRLTVT.

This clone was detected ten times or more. The CDR3 bases that were read are TGTGCCAGCAGTGAATTCGGGCAGGGCTCGAATGAG. Its translation: CASSEFGQGSNE. The whole CDR3 sequence reads CASSEFGQGSNEQFF. The chain couples TRBV6-1 to TRBJ2-1; possible D gene TRBD1, 5 bases. Sequencing ends 3 residues short of the CDR3 end; the germline J gene provides the rest. Trimming took off 2 bases at V and 7 bases at J, with 15 bases between the two ends. Germline lookup yields CDR1 MNHNS and CDR2 SASEGT. The CDR3 extends over 15 amino acids.

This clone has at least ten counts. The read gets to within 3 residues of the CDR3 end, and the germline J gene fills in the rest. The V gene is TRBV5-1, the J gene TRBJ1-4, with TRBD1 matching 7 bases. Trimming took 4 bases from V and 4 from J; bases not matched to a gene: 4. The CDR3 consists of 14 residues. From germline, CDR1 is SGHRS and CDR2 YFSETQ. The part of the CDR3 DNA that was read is TGCGCCAGCAGCCGACAGGGACTTAATGAAAAA. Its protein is CASSRQGLNEK. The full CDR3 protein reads CASSRQGLNEKLFF.

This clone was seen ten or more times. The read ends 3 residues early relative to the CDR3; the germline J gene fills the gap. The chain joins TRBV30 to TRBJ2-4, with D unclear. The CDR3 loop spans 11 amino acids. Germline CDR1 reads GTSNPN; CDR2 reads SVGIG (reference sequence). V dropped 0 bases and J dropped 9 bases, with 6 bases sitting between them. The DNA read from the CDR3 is TGTGCCTGGAGTGTACTTGGCATT. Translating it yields CAWSVLGI. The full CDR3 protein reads CAWSVLGIQYF.

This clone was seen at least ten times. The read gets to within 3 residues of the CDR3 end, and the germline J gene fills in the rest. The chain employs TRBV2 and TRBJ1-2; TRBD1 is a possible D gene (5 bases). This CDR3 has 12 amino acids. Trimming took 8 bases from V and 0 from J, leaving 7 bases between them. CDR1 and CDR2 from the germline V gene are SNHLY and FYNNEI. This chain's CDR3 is CASRQTNYGYTF. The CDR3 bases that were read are TGTGCCAGCCGACAGACTAACTATGGC.

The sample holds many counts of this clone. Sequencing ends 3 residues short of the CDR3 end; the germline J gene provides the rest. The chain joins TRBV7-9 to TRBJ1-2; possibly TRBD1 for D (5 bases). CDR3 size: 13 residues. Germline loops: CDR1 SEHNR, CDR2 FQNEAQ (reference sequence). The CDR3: CASSLGQGHDYTF. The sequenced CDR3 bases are TGTGCCAGCAGCTTAGGGCAGGGCCATGAC.

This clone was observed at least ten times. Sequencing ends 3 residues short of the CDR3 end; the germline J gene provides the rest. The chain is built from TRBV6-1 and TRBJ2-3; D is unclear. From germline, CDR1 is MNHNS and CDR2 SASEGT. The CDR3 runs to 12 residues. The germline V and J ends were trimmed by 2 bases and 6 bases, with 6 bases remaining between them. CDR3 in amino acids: CASSERLDTQYF. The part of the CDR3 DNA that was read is TGTGCCAGCAGTGAACGGTTGGATACG.

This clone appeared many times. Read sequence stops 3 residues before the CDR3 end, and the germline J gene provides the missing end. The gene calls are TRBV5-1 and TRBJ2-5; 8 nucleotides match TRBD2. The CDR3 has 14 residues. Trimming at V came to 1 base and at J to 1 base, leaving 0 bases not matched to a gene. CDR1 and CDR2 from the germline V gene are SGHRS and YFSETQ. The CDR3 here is CASSLTSGQETQYF. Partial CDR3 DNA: TGCGCCAGCAGCTTGACTAGCGGCCAAGAGACC.

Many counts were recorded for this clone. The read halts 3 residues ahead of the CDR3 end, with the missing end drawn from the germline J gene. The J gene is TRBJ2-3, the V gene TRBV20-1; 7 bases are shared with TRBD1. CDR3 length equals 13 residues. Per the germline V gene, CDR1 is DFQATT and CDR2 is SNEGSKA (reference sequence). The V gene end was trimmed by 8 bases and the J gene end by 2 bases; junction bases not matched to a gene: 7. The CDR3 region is CSFTGVPTDTQYF. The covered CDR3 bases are TGCAGTTTTACAGGGGTCCCCACAGATACG.

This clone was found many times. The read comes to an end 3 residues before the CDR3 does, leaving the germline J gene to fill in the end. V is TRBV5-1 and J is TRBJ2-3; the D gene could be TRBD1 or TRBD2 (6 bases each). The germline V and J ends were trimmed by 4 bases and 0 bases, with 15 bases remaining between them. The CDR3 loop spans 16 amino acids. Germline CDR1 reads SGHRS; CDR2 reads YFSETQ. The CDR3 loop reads CASSATTGRSTDTQYF. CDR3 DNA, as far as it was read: TGCGCCAGCAGCGCAACCACAGGGAGGAGCACAGATACG.

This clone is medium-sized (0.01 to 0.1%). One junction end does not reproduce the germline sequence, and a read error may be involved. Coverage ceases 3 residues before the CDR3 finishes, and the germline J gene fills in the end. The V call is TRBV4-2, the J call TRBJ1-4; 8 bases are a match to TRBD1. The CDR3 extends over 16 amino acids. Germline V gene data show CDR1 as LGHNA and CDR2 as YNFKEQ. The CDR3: CASSPNTRGQDEKLFF. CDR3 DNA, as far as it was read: TGCGCCAGCAGCCCCAATACCAGGGGGCAGGATGAAAAA.

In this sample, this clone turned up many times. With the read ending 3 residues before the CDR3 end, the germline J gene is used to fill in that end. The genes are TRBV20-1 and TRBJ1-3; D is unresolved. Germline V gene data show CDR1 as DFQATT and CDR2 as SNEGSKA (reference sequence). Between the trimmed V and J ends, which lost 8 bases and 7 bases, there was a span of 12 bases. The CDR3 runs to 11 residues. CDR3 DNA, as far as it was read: TGCAGTTTGAGTCTTCGGAACACC. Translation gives CSLSLRNT. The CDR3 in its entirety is CSLSLRNTIYF.

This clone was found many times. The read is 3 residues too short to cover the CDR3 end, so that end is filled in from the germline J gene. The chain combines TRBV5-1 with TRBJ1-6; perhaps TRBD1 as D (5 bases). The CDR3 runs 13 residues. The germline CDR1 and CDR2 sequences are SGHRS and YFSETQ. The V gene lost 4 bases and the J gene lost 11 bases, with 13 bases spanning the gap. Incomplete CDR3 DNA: TGCGCCAGCAGCGAAGGGGTGGAGGCACCC. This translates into CASSEGVEAP. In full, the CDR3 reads CASSEGVEAPLHF.

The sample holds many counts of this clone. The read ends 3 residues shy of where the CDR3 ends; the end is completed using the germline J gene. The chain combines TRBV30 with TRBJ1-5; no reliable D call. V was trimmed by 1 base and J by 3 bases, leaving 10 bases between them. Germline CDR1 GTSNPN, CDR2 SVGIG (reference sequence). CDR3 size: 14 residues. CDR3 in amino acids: CAWSGADYNQPQHF. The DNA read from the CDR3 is TGTGCCTGGAGTGGGGCGGACTACAATCAGCCC.